The source of this T cell receptor beta chain is a study of cytomegalovirus exposure and HLA in healthy donors (dated by TCRdb to 2017 to 2019). About the study as a whole: In an earlier analysis of under 750 of the donors, 276 Gb of sequence data and about 110 million unique TCR beta sequences from 150 million to 200 million T cells were reported. Typing coverage differed by locus: A, B, C, DRB1 and DQB1 were typed in about 629-640 donors, DQA1 in approximately 520, DPA1 in approximately 600, and DPB1 in approximately 450. Approximately 300 gigabases of sequencing data and around 85 million unique TCR sequences made up an early release that covered under 750 HLA-typed donors. Rather than drawing on any new phenotypic data, the later analysis identified candidate immune exposures from TCR beta sequences and the way those sequences occurred across donors. HLA typing covered class I and class II loci at four-digit resolution. Along with the roughly 610-subject first cohort, a separate validation cohort of over a hundred different subjects was used. The study aimed to test whether cataloging public T cell receptors could reveal signatures of past pathogen exposure. Five DR-DQ haplotypes were handled as single units for association and clustering, since linkage in the cohort was strong. In a later analysis, previously published TCR beta repertoires from roughly 710 donors were re-analyzed and high-resolution HLA genotyping was added so that TCR occurrence patterns could be studied. Genome-wide SNP genotypes for about 55% of the 666 donors were used in a later genetic analysis, which treated that subset as a discovery cohort. To predict cytomegalovirus infection status, the study brought together high-throughput TCR immunosequencing, statistical association of individual TCRs with disease status, and machine learning. In an earlier analysis of about 590 of the donors, high-throughput TCR beta sequencing was used to judge whether each TCR beta V gene segment behaved as functional or pseudogenic. Across approximately 400 genotyped donors of the cohort, an average of about 240,000 unique TCR beta nucleotide sequences per donor were sequenced, and 15% to 20% of those sequences were non-productive. Donor age, sex, ethnicity and CMV serostatus were compiled alongside the repertoire data. Every repertoire in the discovery cohort had been generated on one and the same sequencing platform. Of the roughly 390 genotyped donors, more than 75% were placed in the genetic ancestry cluster associated with self-reported Caucasian donors. The T cell repertoires of 666 subjects were profiled by immunosequencing and related to cytomegalovirus serostatus. Here is what the overall study found, with its caveats: In a later analysis, most CMV-associated TCR beta chains were found to appear HLA-restricted, with HLA associations seemingly driven largely by CMV exposure. The classifier was reported to diagnose cytomegalovirus status with high specificity and sensitivity in both the original and validation cohorts. In a later analysis, TCR association rates were found to vary across HLA loci, with the most associated TCRs seen for DRB1 alleles and the fewest for HLA-C alleles. Strong co-occurrence of HLA alleles, especially DR and DQ, made assigning TCR associations to individual alleles difficult. In a later genetic analysis, a missense DCLRE1C variant was associated with V-gene and J-gene trimming of TCR beta chains, and the association was replicated in an independent cohort. Because counts were too low, about 17 rarely observed V segments, including chromosome 9 orphons, were excluded from the earlier analysis of 587 of the donors. A total of about 180 TCR beta chains were listed by the study as associated with cytomegalovirus. It was suggested by the authors that the approach could potentially be generalized to other disease states and immunological phenotypes. The sequencing pipeline was judged likely to have produced a cluster of highly shared sequence variants as a technical artifact. In vitro tests confirmed that three of the cytomegalovirus-associated TCR beta chains recognize cytomegalovirus antigens. A further reported finding was that TCR beta sequences accurately predicted the HLA-A and HLA-B alleles for most subjects in the first cohort. In a later analysis, around 17,000 TCR beta sequences were associated with specific HLA alleles at a false discovery rate of 0.05. Several of the top co-occurrence clusters appeared to be linked to parvovirus B19, influenza, CMV and Epstein-Barr virus, according to a later analysis. HLA typing was unavailable for some donors at each locus, so association tests used only the typed subset. For the cohort, immune exposure information was limited to CMV serostatus. While some public TCRs were present in many individuals, most TCR sequences turned up only very rarely across donors. The 87-base-pair reads could not distinguish some IMGT-functional V segments, including TRBV6-2 and TRBV6-3, so those segments were excluded. The presence/absence analyses assumed that sequencing depth was roughly uniform across donors, and that assumption may not be true. The cohort was sequenced for TCR beta chains only, and without alpha or paired-chain data the features that could be detected were limited. A later genetic analysis reported fewer N-insertions in productive TCRs among donors in an Asian-associated ancestry cluster than the roughly 700-donor mean. A later analysis found that HLA-associated TCR beta chains were more clonally expanded and had lower generation probabilities than equally common non-associated chains. In an earlier analysis of approximately 600 of the donors, most TCR beta V segments were observed in productive rearrangements about 90% or about 30% of the time, broadly matching IMGT annotations. Correlated functional status among segregating V segments might be attributable to linkage disequilibrium, but an unknown experimental factor could not be ruled out.

In the case of this clone: Its recognized antigen is unknown. Per-base quality was not reported, and no clone a single base away is much larger than it.

Cut back by 3 bases and 2 bases, the V and J ends lie 11 bases apart. From the germline V gene (reference sequence), CDR1 is GTSNPN and CDR2 is SVGIG. Counted from cysteine to phenylalanine, this CDR3 has 13 amino acids. Only the CDR3 DNA is retained, 39 bases long and in frame from the first base. The cohort comprised more than 550 healthy bone marrow donors. At the time of sampling, every cohort member was nominally healthy, though immune exposures that went unrecorded were likely present. The donor was CMV seropositive and was included in the group of 250 to 300 seropositive cohort members. Each donor provided a peripheral blood sample, and peripheral blood mononuclear cells were used for TCR beta sequencing. The Qiagen DNeasy Blood Extraction Kit was used to extract genomic DNA from the blood cell samples. Library creation used the immunoSEQ multiplex PCR assay. For the multiplex PCR, a mixture combining 60 forward primers for TCR Vbeta segments and 13 reverse primers for TCR Jbeta segments was used. Amplification of the CDR3 region of rearranged TCR beta genes was performed with a multiplex PCR assay on genomic DNA. On the Illumina HiSeq System, the amplified TCR beta libraries were sequenced as 87-base-pair reads. The authors' pipeline ran thus. Across the 670 or so repertoires, a later analysis counted tens of millions of unique TCR beta chains, around 11 million of which were shared by at least two donors. Raw reads were error-corrected and collapsed into unique sequences with a nearest-neighbor algorithm that merged closely related sequences to remove PCR and sequencing errors. To assign V, D and J gene segments, CDR3 sequences were aligned to IMGT reference sequences. For a sequence to be retained, at least a six-nucleotide match to both a V gene segment and a J gene segment was required. Rearrangements were called productive when the CDR3 lacked stop codons and stayed in frame with V and J; all others were non-productive. Following IMGT convention, CDR3 was defined as the stretch from the second conserved V-encoded cysteine to the conserved J-encoded phenylalanine. The earlier analysis of fewer than 700 of the donors excluded sequences that lacked an unambiguous match to a single V gene segment. In an earlier analysis of a few hundred of the donors, a V segment was called functional when productive rearrangements were above 56.7%, and segregating when the standard deviation between donors exceeded 5%. A statistical classification framework was built to diagnose cytomegalovirus status from the catalog of TCR beta chain sequences. A later analysis assigned V and J genes by comparing TCR nucleotide sequences with IMGT/GENE-DB human TR gene sequences. A later analysis assigned CDR3 sequences and most-parsimonious VDJ recombination scenarios with the TCRdist pipeline. In a later analysis, each TCR beta chain was defined by its CDR3 amino acid sequence together with its V-gene family, and reads lacking a unique V-gene family were excluded. As a way to deal with suspected cross-contamination and a sequencing artifact, a later analysis dropped over 550 nucleotide sequences that were highly shared and had low generation probability. In a later analysis, a clonal expansion index was calculated for each public chain from normalized within-repertoire ranks of inferred template counts. A later analysis computed generation probabilities with a VDJ recombination model fitted to out-of-frame rearrangements, and checked the results against IGoR. Hypergeometric tests were used in a later analysis to score TCR-TCR, TCR-HLA and TCR-CMV co-occurrence, with a repertoire-size bias correction applied to the TCR pairs. To estimate false discovery rates, a later analysis permuted the HLA or CMV assignments 20 times. A later analysis grouped co-occurring TCRs with DBSCAN, adding TCRdist sequence similarity when clustering within HLA-allele-positive subsets. Repertoires with fewer than 30,000 or more than 120,000 public chains were left out of co-occurrence clustering, as were five repertoires with anomalous nucleotide sharing. Imported from immuneACCESS, the table was reduced by TCRdb to in-frame sequences with V and J called. These copies leave out some clones; in studies compared against another copy, an unresolved V gene accounts for under half, and the cause of the remainder is not known. The V and J calls and clone size come from that table; D and trimming were worked out from the DNA. The table for this sample lists about 130,000 clones; approximately 10% of them were counted only once. 4.5% to 5% of the sample is held by the ten biggest clonotypes.

Sequencing was performed on PBMCs. The chain joins TRBV30 to TRBJ2-7; a weak D assignment points to TRBD2 (5 bases agree). The source of this sequence is a woman aged 18-29 years in good health and CMV-seropositive. The CDR3 reads as follows: CAWRTRGTYEQYF. The sequence in DNA is TGTGCCTGGAGAACTAGAGGGACCTACGAGCAGTACTTC.